The 18 T cell receptor beta chains below come from one sample, sequenced in a study of identical twins. Each CDR3 protein is one row after TCRdb ran MiXCR on the 5' RACE reads. The sample has 650,000 to 800,000 distinct CDR3 sequences; 8.5% to 9.5% are singletons. These data also formed part of another study, on yellow fever vaccine responses in identical twins.

Sequences were obtained from PBMCs. Receptors were obtained from a young woman in good health.

This clonotype was seen a few times. The rearrangement joins TRBV27 to TRBJ2-7, with TRBD2 matching 12 bases. CDR3 size: 16 residues. Germline CDR1 reads MNHEY; CDR2 reads SMNVEV (reference sequence). V was pared by 4 bases and J by 2 bases, with 6 bases of the junction left unmatched. The chain's CDR3 is CASSSPSGRDPYEQYF. Here the CDR3 DNA reads TGTGCCAGCAGTTCCCCTAGCGGGAGGGACCCCTACGAGCAGTACTTC.

The J gene is TRBJ2-5, the V gene TRBV24-1; D may be TRBD2 (5 bases). Trimming took off 6 bases at V and 4 bases at J, with 11 bases between the two ends. Germline V gene sequence: CDR1 KGHDR, CDR2 SFDVKD. This CDR3 is built from 13 residues. The CDR3 spells CATSPGLGETQYF. The CDR3, as DNA: TGTGCCACCAGTCCGGGGTTGGGAGAGACCCAGTACTTC.

This chain joins TRBV11-2 and TRBJ2-1; 9 positions agree with TRBD1. Per germline, CDR1 SGHAT and CDR2 FQNNGV. V shed 0 bases, J shed 3 bases, and the junction held 6 bases outside the gene matches. The CDR3 has 17 amino acids. In nucleotides, the CDR3 is TGTGCCAGCAGCTTAGATTTCGGGACAGGGATCTACAATGAGCAGTTCTTC. Protein product: CASSLDFGTGIYNEQFF.

Ten or more counts support this clonotype. The V call is TRBV3-1, the J call TRBJ1-2; no reliable D call. With 0 bases removed from V and 4 bases from J, the gap between germline ends came to 9 bases. Germline CDR1 LGHDT, CDR2 YNNKEL (reference sequence). The CDR3 extends over 14 amino acids. In DNA form, the CDR3 reads TGTGCCAGCAGCCAAGACGCGGGCGGCTATGGCTACACCTTC. This sequence encodes CASSQDAGGYGYTF.

This clonotype has just a few counts. This chain joins TRBV29-1 and TRBJ2-1, with D possibly TRBD2 on 5 matching bases. V was pared by 4 bases and J by 12 bases, with 16 bases between. Germline V gene lookup returns CDR1 SQVTM and CDR2 ANQGSEA. The CDR3 runs to 12 residues. Here the CDR3 reads CSVASRASVQFF. CDR3 coding DNA: TGCAGCGTTGCCTCGAGGGCAAGCGTGCAGTTCTTC.

This clonotype has just a few counts. The chain links TRBV4-2 to TRBJ2-7, with TRBD1 matching over 10 bases. Per germline, CDR1 LGHNA and CDR2 YNFKEQ. The CDR3 contains 16 residues. V dropped 0 bases and J dropped 3; count of bases not matched to a gene: 5. CDR3 amino acids: CASSQDETGGFYEQYF. The CDR3 DNA reads TGTGCCAGCAGCCAAGATGAGACAGGGGGCTTCTACGAGCAGTACTTC.

This clonotype came up many times. The rearrangement uses TRBV10-2 and TRBJ2-7; 13 bases align to TRBD2. The V gene's germline CDR1 is WSHSY and CDR2 SAAADI. The CDR3 has 20 amino acids. The V gene end was trimmed by 3 bases and the J gene end by 3 bases; junction bases not matched to a gene: 17. DNA for the CDR3: TGCGCCAGCAGTGAAAGCCCCGGGACTAGCGGGATCATGTCCGACTACGAGCAGTACTTC. Protein sequence: CASSESPGTSGIMSDYEQYF.

The sample holds a few counts of this clonotype. This chain links TRBV6-5 with TRBJ2-1; 9 nucleotides agree with TRBD2. Germline-derived CDR1 and CDR2 are MNHEY and SVGAGI. V gave up 4 bases and J gave up 8 bases; unmatched junction bases: 12. The CDR3 runs 16 residues. CDR3 sequence reads: CASSLKGGGARDEQFF. Written as DNA, the CDR3 is TGTGCCAGCAGTTTAAAGGGCGGGGGGGCTAGGGATGAGCAGTTCTTC.

Written as DNA, the CDR3 is TGTGCCAGCAGTCGAGCCCGGGATGAGCAGTTCTTC. Translated, it gives CASSRARDEQFF. V is TRBV7-9 and J is TRBJ2-1; D call uncertain. Germline CDR1 SEHNR, CDR2 FQNEAQ (reference sequence). V lost 6 bases, J lost 8 bases, and 11 bases lay in between. The CDR3 totals 12 residues.

The sample holds a few counts of this clonotype. V usage is TRBV20-1 and J usage is TRBJ2-1; possibly TRBD1 for D (6 bases). The germline V gene encodes CDR1 DFQATT and CDR2 SNEGSKA (reference sequence). The CDR3 runs to 17 residues. V shed 2 bases and J shed 0 bases, with 17 bases lying between them. The CDR3 region is CSARKSPGHDSYNEQFF. Here the CDR3 DNA reads TGCAGTGCTAGAAAATCACCGGGACATGACTCCTACAATGAGCAGTTCTTC.

In its sample, this clonotype was seen many times. The DNA for the CDR3 is TGTGCCAGCAGTGAAAACCTAGCAAATGAGCAGTTCTTC. Protein product: CASSENLANEQFF. The chain carries TRBV6-1 and TRBJ2-1; D is possibly TRBD2 (5 bases). CDR3 length: 13 residues. CDR1 and CDR2 from the germline V gene are MNHNS and SASEGT. Trimming shortened V by 2 bases and J by 7 bases, and 9 bases separated the two germline ends.

The gene calls are TRBV7-8 and TRBJ2-1; 15 positions agree with TRBD2. This CDR3 is 20 amino acids long. Germline loops: CDR1 SGHVS, CDR2 FQNEAQ. Unmatched junction bases numbered 14, after V lost 6 bases and J lost 2 bases. The CDR3 spells CASRLGAGLAGGLTYNEQFF. Here the CDR3 DNA reads TGTGCCAGCAGGCTGGGAGCGGGACTAGCGGGGGGTCTTACCTACAATGAGCAGTTCTTC.

This clonotype was counted ten times or more. This chain uses TRBV7-9 with TRBJ2-5, with D maybe TRBD2 (6 bases). The CDR3 consists of 17 residues. V lost 6 bases, J lost 2 bases, and 22 bases lay in between. CDR1 is SEHNR and CDR2 is FQNEAQ in the germline V gene (reference sequence). CDR3 sequence (DNA): TGTGCCAGCAGTACGAGTCGACTCATACGGGGGCAAGAGACCCAGTACTTC. Translated, it gives CASSTSRLIRGQETQYF.

This clonotype has ten or more counts. V is TRBV3-1 and J is TRBJ2-3; 8 bases are a match to TRBD2. V lost 3 bases and J lost 4; bases outside the gene matches: 12. The germline V gene has CDR1 LGHDT and CDR2 YNNKEL (reference sequence). This CDR3 spans 17 amino acids. The CDR3 region is CASSHPGTSRLADTQYF. In DNA form, the CDR3 reads TGTGCCAGCAGCCACCCCGGGACTAGTCGATTGGCAGATACGCAGTATTTT.

This clonotype was seen a handful of times. This chain connects TRBV12-3 or TRBV12-4 to TRBJ2-7; D may correspond to TRBD1 or TRBD2 (5 bases each). The CDR3 length is 14 residues. V lost 3 bases and J lost 5, with 14 bases in between. The CDR3 spells CASSFRGKSHEQYF. The CDR3, as DNA: TGTGCCAGCAGTTTTCGGGGCAAGTCTCACGAGCAGTACTTC.

This clonotype was counted ten times or more. The CDR3 region is CASSLAPDSSTDTQYF. The CDR3, as DNA: TGCGCCAGCAGCTTGGCCCCTGACTCTAGCACAGATACGCAGTATTTT. This chain connects TRBV5-1 to TRBJ2-3; no reliable D call. The CDR3 is 16 residues long. Trimming cost V 0 bases and J 0 bases, with 11 bases left between them. Looked up from germline, CDR1 is SGHRS and CDR2 is YFSETQ.

This clonotype showed up just a few times. This chain joins TRBV21-1 and TRBJ1-2; the tabulated D call, TRBD1, remains unverified against the DNA. TRBV21-1 is a pseudogene locus. This CDR3 contains 14 residues. This CDR3 reads CASSKAGTGYGYTF. The DNA for the CDR3 is TGTGCCAGCAGCAAAGCAGGGACAGGGTATGGCTACACCTTC.

This clonotype showed up just a few times. The chain recombines TRBV20-1 with TRBJ1-4, with D possibly being TRBD1 (5 bases). This CDR3 is built from 14 residues. Trimming took off 2 bases at V and 5 bases at J, with 12 bases between the two ends. Germline lookup yields CDR1 DFQATT and CDR2 SNEGSKA (reference sequence). CDR3 DNA: TGCAGTGCTAGACCGGGACGGAGAAATGAAAAACTGTTTTTT. Translated, it gives CSARPGRRNEKLFF.